This T cell receptor beta chain was sequenced for a study of T cells after yellow fever vaccination. There are 14 residues in the CDR3. Germline V gene data show CDR1 as MNHEY and CDR2 as SMNVEV (reference sequence). Trimming took 2 bases from V and 6 from J, leaving 11 bases between them. This clonotype was seen only a few times. The antigen is undetermined. General observations from the study: Peaking on day 5 versus 15, the secondary response was faster but weaker.

5'RACE template switching added a universal primer site and UMIs to TCR cDNA. MiXCR, run by TCRdb on the 5' RACE reads, gives a single entry per CDR3 protein. The top ten clones hold more than 15% of a sample with around 400,000 distinct CDR3 sequences, around 10% of them seen once. This chain links TRBV27 with TRBJ1-5; weak D call: TRBD1 (6 bases). The sequence derives from a man aged 18 to 29 who received the YFV17D yellow fever vaccine. The sample here was PBMCs, taken on the day of the first yellow fever vaccination. The CDR3, as DNA: TGTGCCAGCAGTTTAACGGGGGCACGTCAGCCCCAGCATTTT. It encodes CASSLTGARQPQHF.